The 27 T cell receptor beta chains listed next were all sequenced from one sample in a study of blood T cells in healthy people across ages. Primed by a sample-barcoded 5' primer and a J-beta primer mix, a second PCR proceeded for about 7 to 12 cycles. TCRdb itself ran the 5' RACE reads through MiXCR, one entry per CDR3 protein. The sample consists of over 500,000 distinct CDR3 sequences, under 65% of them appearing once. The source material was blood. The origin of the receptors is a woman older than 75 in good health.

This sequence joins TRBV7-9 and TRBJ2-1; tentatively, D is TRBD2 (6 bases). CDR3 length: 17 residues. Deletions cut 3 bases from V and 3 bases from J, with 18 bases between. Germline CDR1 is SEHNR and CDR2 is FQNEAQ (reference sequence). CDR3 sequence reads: CASSFPQGSGLYNEQFF. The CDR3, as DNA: TGTGCCAGCAGCTTCCCCCAGGGTAGCGGACTCTACAATGAGCAGTTCTTC.

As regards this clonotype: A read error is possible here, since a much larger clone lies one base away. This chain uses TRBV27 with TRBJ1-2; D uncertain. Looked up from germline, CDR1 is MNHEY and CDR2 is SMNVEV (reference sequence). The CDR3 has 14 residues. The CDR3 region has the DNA TGTGCCAGCAGTCCGACACCAGGTCGGTATGACTACACCTTC. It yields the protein CASSPTPGRYDYTF.

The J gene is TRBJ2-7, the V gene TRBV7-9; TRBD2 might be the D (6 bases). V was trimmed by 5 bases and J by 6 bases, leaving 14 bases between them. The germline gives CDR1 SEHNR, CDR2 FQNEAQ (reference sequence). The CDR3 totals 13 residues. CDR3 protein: CASSQASAPEQYF. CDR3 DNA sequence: TGTGCCAGCAGCCAAGCTAGCGCGCCCGAGCAGTACTTC.

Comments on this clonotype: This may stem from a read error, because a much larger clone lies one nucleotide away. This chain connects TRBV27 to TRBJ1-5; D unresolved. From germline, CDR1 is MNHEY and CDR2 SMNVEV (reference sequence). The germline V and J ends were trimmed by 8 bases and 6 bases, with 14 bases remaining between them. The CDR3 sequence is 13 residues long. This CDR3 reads CASRRRWGQPQHF. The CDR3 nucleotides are TGTGCCAGCCGCCGAAGGTGGGGTCAGCCCCAGCATTTT.

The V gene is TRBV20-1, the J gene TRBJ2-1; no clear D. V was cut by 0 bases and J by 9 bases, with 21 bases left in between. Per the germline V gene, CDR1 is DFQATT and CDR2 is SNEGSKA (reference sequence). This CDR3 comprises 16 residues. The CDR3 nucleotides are TGCAGTGCTAGAGAGATAGCAGCGTCGGCCTATGCTGAGCAGTTCTTC. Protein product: CSAREIAASAYAEQFF.

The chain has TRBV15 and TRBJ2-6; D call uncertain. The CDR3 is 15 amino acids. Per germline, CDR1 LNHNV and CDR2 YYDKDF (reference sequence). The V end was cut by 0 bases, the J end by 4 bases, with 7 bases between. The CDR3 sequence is CATSREGSGANVLTF. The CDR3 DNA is TGTGCCACCAGCAGAGAAGGCTCAGGGGCCAACGTCCTGACTTTC.

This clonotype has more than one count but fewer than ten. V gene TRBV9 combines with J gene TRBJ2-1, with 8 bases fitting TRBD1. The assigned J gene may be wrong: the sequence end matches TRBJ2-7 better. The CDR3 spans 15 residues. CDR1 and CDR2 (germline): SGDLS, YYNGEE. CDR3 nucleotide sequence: TGTGCCAGCAGCGCACGGACAGGGTCCTACAATGAGCAGTACTTC. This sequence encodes CASSARTGSYNEQYF.

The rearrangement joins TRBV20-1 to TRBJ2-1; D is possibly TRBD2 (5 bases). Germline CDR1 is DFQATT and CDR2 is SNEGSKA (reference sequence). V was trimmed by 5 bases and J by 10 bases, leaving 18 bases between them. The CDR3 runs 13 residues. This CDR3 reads CSAHHSPQREQFF. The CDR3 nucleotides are TGCAGTGCTCATCATTCCCCCCAGCGGGAGCAGTTCTTC.

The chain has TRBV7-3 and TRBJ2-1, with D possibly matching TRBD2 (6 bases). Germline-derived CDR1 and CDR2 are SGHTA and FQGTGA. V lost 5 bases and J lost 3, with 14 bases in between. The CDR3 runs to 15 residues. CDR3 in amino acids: CASSMEGLGYNEQFF. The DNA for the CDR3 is TGTGCCAGCAGCATGGAGGGCCTAGGCTACAATGAGCAGTTCTTC.

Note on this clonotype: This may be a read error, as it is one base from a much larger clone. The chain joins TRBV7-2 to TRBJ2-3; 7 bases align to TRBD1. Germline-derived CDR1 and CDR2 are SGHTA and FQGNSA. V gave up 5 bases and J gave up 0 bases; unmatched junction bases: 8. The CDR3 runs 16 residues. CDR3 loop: CASSPMVTGSTDTQYF. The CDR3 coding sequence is TGTGCCAGCAGCCCCATGGTGACAGGGAGCACAGATACGCAGTATTTT.

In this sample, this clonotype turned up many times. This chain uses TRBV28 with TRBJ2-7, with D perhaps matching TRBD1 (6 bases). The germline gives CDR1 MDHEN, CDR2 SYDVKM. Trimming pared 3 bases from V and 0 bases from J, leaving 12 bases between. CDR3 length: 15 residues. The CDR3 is CASSFRGPSSYEQYF. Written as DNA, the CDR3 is TGTGCCAGCAGTTTCAGGGGCCCAAGCTCCTACGAGCAGTACTTC.

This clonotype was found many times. The CDR3 DNA reads as TGTGCCAGCAGCTTAATGACGGGGAAAGCTTTCTTT. This encodes CASSLMTGKAFF. The gene calls are TRBV7-9 and TRBJ1-1; no definite D call. The V end was cut by 2 bases, the J end by 9 bases, with 10 bases between. There are 12 residues in the CDR3. The V gene's germline CDR1 is SEHNR and CDR2 FQNEAQ (reference sequence). The entire variable domain, with the rest obtained from reference TRBV7-9 and TRBJ1-1, is as follows: DTGVSQNPRHKITKRGQNVTFRCDPISEHNRLYWYRQTLGQGPEFLTYFQNEAQLEKSRLLSDRFSAERPKGSFSTLEIQRTEQGDSAMYLCASSLMTGKAFFGQGTRLTVV.

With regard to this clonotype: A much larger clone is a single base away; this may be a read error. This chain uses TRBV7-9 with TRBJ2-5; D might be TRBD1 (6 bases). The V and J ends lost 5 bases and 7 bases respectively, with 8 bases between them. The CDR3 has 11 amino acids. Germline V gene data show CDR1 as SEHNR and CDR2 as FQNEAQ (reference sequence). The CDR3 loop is CASSVRGTQYF. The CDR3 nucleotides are TGTGCCAGCAGCGTCAGGGGGACCCAGTACTTC.

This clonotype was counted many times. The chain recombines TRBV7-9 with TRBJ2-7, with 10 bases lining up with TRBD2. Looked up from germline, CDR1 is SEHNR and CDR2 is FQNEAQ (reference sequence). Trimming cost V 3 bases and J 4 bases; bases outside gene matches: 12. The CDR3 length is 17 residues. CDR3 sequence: CASSFSSGREIVYEQYF. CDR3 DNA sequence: TGTGCCAGCAGCTTTTCTAGCGGGAGAGAAATCGTATACGAGCAGTACTTC.

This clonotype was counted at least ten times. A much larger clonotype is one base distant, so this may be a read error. CDR3 amino acids: CASTQGCGAKNIQYF. CDR3 bases: TGTGCCAGCACCCAGGGTTGCGGAGCCAAAAACATTCAGTACTTC. The chain joins TRBV6-5 to TRBJ2-4, with D possibly matching TRBD1 (5 bases). Trimming shortened V by 7 bases and J by 0 bases, and 13 bases separated the two germline ends. Germline lookup yields CDR1 MNHEY and CDR2 SVGAGI. There are 15 residues in the CDR3.

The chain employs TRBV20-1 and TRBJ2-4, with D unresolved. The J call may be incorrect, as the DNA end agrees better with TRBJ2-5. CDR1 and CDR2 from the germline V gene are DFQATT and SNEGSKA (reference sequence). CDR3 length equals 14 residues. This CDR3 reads CSASLPALQETQYF. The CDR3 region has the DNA TGCAGTGCTAGTCTCCCGGCTCTTCAAGAGACCCAGTACTTC.

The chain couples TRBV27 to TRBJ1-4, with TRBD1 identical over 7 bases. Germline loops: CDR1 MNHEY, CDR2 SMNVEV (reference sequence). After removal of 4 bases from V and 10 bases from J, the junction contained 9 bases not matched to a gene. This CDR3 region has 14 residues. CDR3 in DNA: TGTGCCAGCAGTTCTCCGGGACAGAGGGGAAAACTGTTTTTT. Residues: CASSSPGQRGKLFF.

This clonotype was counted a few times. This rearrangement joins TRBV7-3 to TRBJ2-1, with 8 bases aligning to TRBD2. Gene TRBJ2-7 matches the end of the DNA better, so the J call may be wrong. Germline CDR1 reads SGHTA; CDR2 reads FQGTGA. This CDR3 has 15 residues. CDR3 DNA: TGTGCCAGCAGCCGTAGCGGGACCGGATACAATGAGCAGTACTTC. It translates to CASSRSGTGYNEQYF.

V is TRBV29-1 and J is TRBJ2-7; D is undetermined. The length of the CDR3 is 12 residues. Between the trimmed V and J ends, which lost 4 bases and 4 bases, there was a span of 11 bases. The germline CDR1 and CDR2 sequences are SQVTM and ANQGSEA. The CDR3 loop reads CSVAISRYEQYF. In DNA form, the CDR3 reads TGCAGCGTTGCAATCAGCCGGTACGAGCAGTACTTC.

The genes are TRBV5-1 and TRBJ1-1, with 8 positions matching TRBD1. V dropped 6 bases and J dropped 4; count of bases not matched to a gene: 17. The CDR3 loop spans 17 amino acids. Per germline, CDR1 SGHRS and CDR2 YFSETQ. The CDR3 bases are TGCGCCAGCAAAAGGTCGAGGGGGGACAGGTCGTTCACTGAAGCTTTCTTT. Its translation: CASKRSRGDRSFTEAFF.

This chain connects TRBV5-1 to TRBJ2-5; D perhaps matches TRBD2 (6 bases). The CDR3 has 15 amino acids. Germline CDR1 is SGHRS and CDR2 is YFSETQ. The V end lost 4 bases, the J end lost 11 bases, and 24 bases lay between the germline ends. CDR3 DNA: TGCGCCAGCAGCCAGGTCGGACCTTCCGGCGGGGAGCAGTACTTC. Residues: CASSQVGPSGGEQYF. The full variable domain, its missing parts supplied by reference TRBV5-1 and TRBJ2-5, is KAGVTQTPRYLIKTRGQQVTLSCSPISGHRSVSWYQQTPGQGLQFLFEYFSETQRNKGNFPGRFSGRQFSNSRSEMNVSTLELGDSALYLCASSQVGPSGGEQYFGPGTRLLVL.

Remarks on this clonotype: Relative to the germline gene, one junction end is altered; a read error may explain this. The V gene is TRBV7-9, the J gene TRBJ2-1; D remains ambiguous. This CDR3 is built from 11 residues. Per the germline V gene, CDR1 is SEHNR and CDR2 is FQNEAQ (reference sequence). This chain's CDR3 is CASSLANGQFF. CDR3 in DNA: TGTGCCAGCAGCTTAGCTAATGGGCAGTTCTTC.

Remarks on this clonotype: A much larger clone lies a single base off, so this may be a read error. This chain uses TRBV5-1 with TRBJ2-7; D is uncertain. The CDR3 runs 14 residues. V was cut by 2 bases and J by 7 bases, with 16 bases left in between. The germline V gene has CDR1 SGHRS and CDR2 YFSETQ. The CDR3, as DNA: TGCGCCAGCAGCTTTGGCAGTACCTACAATGAGCAGTACTTC. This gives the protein CASSFGSTYNEQYF.

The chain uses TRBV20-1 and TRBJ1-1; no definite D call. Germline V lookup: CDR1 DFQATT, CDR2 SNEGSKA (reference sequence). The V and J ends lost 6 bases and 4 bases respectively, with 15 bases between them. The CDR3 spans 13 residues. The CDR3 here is CSATADWGTEAFF. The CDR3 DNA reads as TGCAGTGCCACGGCAGATTGGGGCACTGAAGCTTTCTTT.

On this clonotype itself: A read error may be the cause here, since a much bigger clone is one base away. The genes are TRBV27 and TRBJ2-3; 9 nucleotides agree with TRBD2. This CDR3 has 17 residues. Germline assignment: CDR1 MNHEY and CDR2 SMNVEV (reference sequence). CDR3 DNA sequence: TGTGCCAGCAGTCTACTTGGGGTAGCGGGGGCCACAGATACGCAGTGTTTT. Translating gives CASSLLGVAGATDTQCF.

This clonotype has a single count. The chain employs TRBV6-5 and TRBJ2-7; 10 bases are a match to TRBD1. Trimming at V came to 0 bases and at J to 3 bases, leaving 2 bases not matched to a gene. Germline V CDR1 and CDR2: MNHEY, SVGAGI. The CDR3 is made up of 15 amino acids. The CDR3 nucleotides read TGTGCCAGCAGTTACTCGGGACAGGGGTACTACGAGCAGTACTTC. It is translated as CASSYSGQGYYEQYF.

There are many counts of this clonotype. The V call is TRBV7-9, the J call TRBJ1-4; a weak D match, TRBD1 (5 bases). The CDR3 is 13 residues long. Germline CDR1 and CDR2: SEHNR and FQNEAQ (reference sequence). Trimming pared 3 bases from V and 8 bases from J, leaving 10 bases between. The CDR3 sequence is CASSFRVEEKLFF. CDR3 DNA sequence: TGTGCCAGCAGCTTCAGGGTAGAGGAAAAACTGTTTTTT.